Given below is one T cell receptor (beta chain) in context. V lost 5 bases and J lost 8, with 14 bases in between. The CDR3 consists of 13 residues. Germline assignment: CDR1 MDHEN and CDR2 SYDVKM. Measured with immunoSEQ multiplex PCR; TCRdb has only the in-frame clones, and not every one. The data hold 1,500 to 2,000 clones, with approximately 93% observed a single time. These data originate in a study of tumor T cells in aggressive B-cell lymphoma. This chain joins TRBV28 and TRBJ2-3, with D hard to call. Sample: tumor tissue. The clonotype comes from an adult with diffuse large B cell lymphoma. Some clones in this sample may be carry-over from other donors' samples. The CDR3 sequence is CASSKHGVSTQYF. CDR3 sequence (DNA): TGTGCCAGCAGTAAACATGGAGTGAGTACGCAGTATTTT.